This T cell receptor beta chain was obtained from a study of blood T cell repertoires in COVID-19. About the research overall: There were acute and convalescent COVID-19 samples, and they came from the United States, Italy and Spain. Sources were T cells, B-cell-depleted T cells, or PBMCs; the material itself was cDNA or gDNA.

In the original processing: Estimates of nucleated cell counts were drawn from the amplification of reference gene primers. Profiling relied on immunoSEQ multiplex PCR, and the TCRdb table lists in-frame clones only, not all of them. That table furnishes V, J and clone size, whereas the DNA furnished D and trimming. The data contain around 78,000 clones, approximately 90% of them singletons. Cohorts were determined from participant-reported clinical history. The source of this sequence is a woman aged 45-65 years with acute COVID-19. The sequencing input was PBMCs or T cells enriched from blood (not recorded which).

CDR3 amino acids: CASSRTSGQETQYF. The CDR3 DNA reads as TGTGCCAGCAGCCGGACTAGCGGACAAGAGACCCAGTACTTC. V gene TRBV7-9 combines with J gene TRBJ2-5; 10 nucleotides align to TRBD2. Unmatched junction bases numbered 2, after V lost 5 bases and J lost 2 bases. Germline V gene data show CDR1 as SEHNR and CDR2 as FQNEAQ (reference sequence). CDR3 length: 14 amino acids.